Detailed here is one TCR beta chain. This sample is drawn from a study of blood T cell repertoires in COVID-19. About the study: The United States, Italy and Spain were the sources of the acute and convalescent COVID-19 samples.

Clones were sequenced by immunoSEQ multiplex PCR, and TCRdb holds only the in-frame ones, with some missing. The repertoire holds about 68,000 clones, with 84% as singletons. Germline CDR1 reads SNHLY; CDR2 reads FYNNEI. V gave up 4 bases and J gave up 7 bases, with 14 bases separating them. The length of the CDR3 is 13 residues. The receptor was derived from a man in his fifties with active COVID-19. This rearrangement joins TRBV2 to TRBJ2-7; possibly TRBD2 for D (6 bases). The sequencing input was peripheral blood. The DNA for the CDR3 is TGTGCCAGCAGTGGAAGTCGGGGGAAGGAGCAGTACTTC. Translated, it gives CASSGSRGKEQYF.